Below, 31 T cell receptor beta chains from the same sample are listed, as sequenced in a study of T cell responses to AZD1222 COVID-19 vaccine. TCRdb's copy holds only in-frame clones and misses some; the assay was immunoSEQ multiplex PCR. The repertoire holds approximately 110,000 clones, with around 85% as singletons. This material consisted of peripheral blood, taken 28 days after the second AZD1222 dose. The origin of the receptors is an adult who received the AZD1222 COVID-19 vaccine.

The chain links TRBV3-1 (or the pseudogene TRBV3-2) to TRBJ2-6, with D unresolved. Germline V gene data show CDR1 as LGHDT and CDR2 as YNNKEL (reference sequence). This CDR3 region has 14 residues. The germline V and J ends were trimmed by 4 bases and 4 bases, with 8 bases remaining between them. This CDR3 is CASSPGSGANVLTF. Written as DNA, the CDR3 is TGTGCCAGCAGCCCGGGTTCGGGGGCCAACGTCCTGACTTTC.

This chain connects TRBV2 to TRBJ2-3, with TRBD1 matching over 11 bases. This CDR3 is 14 amino acids long. The V and J ends lost 6 bases and 6 bases, in that order; junction bases with no gene match: 5. Germline CDR1 SNHLY, CDR2 FYNNEI. CDR3 bases: TGTGCCAGCAGCGGACAGGGGGCTTGGGATACGCAGTATTTT. Translation: CASSGQGAWDTQYF.

This clone has a handful of counts. The chain uses TRBV27 and TRBJ2-1; 12 bases fit TRBD2. J gave up 4 bases and V 4 bases, and 5 bases lay outside the gene matches. Germline loops: CDR1 MNHEY, CDR2 SMNVEV (reference sequence). The CDR3 has 16 amino acids. The CDR3 coding sequence is TGTGCCAGCAGTTGGTCGACTAGCGGGGGTTACAATGAGCAGTTCTTC. Residues: CASSWSTSGGYNEQFF.

This chain connects TRBV7-9 to TRBJ1-1; the D is unclear. V gave up 5 bases and J gave up 1 base, with 8 bases separating them. The CDR3 extends over 13 amino acids. Looked up from germline, CDR1 is SEHNR and CDR2 is FQNEAQ (reference sequence). The CDR3 loop reads CASSPGANTEAFF. The CDR3 nucleotides are TGTGCCAGCAGCCCCGGTGCGAACACTGAAGCTTTCTTT.

V gene TRBV2 combines with J gene TRBJ2-4, with a tentative D call TRBD1 (6 bases). The V end was cut by 3 bases, the J end by 0 bases, with 18 bases between. The CDR3 totals 18 residues. Germline V gene lookup returns CDR1 SNHLY and CDR2 FYNNEI. The CDR3, as DNA: TGTGCCAGCAGTGATAGGGACAAAACCCTTCTAGCCAAAAACATTCAGTACTTC. Its translation is CASSDRDKTLLAKNIQYF. The full variable domain, in which reference TRBV2 and TRBJ2-4 provide the parts outside the CDR3, is EPEVTQTPSHQVTQMGQEVILRCVPISNHLYFYWYRQILGQKVEFLVSFYNNEISEKSEIFDDQFSVERPDGSNFTLKIRSTKLEDSAMYFCASSDRDKTLLAKNIQYFGAGTRLSVL.

V gene TRBV6-5 combines with J gene TRBJ2-7; the D gene is possibly TRBD2 (5 bases). Trimming cost V 2 bases and J 5 bases, with 19 bases left between them. The CDR3 contains 16 residues. Germline values: CDR1 MNHEY, CDR2 SVGAGI. The CDR3: CASSYEDLKSANEQYF. The DNA for the CDR3 is TGTGCCAGCAGTTACGAGGACTTAAAATCTGCCAACGAGCAGTACTTC.

The chain links TRBV7-2 to TRBJ2-3, with a weak D call TRBD2 (6 bases). Germline V lookup: CDR1 SGHTA, CDR2 FQGNSA. CDR3 length equals 15 residues. The ends were cut back, 7 bases at V and 0 bases at J, with 14 bases in the middle. In DNA, the CDR3 is TGTGCCAGCACCACCCTGGGGGGTAGCACAGATACGCAGTATTTT. Translating it yields CASTTLGGSTDTQYF.

This clone was seen a few times. Additional DNA sequences in this sample encode the identical CDR3. The V call is TRBV6-2 or TRBV6-3, the J call TRBJ1-1; D remains ambiguous. Germline V gene data show CDR1 as MNHEY and CDR2 as SVGEGT. V was shortened by 5 bases and J by 2 bases, with 6 bases between the two germline ends. The CDR3 is 12 residues long. CDR3 coding DNA: TGTGCCAGCAGTCTATCTAACACTGAAGCTTTCTTT. Amino acid sequence: CASSLSNTEAFF.

This clone was picked up one time. The gene calls are TRBV3-1 (or the pseudogene TRBV3-2) and TRBJ1-3; D is unclear. This CDR3 contains 16 residues. The germline gives CDR1 LGHDT, CDR2 YNNKEL (reference sequence). V was pared by 1 base and J by 0 bases, with 10 bases between. The DNA of the CDR3 is TGTGCCAGCAGCCAAGGGAAGGTCTTCTCTGGAAACACCATATATTTT. It encodes CASSQGKVFSGNTIYF.

The chain couples TRBV18 to TRBJ1-5, with D unclear. Trimming cost V 4 bases and J 5 bases, with 9 bases left between them. In germline, CDR1 is KGHSH, CDR2 LQKENI. This CDR3 has 13 amino acids. The CDR3 DNA is TGTGCCAGCTCACTTTACACCTATCAGCCCCAGCATTTT. Translating gives CASSLYTYQPQHF.

The V gene is TRBV9, the J gene TRBJ2-1; D is uncertain. Between the trimmed V and J ends, which lost 2 bases and 2 bases, there was a span of 8 bases. Germline CDR1 is SGDLS and CDR2 is YYNGEE. The CDR3 has 14 residues. CDR3 amino acids: CASSVGGTYNEQFF. The DNA for the CDR3 is TGTGCCAGCAGCGTGGGTGGGACCTACAATGAGCAGTTCTTC.

Concerning this clone: At the DNA level, this CDR3 is encoded by other sequences in the same sample as well. The gene calls are TRBV25-1 and TRBJ1-2, with 7 nucleotides matching TRBD1. Unmatched junction bases numbered 2, after V lost 2 bases and J lost 5 bases. There are 13 residues in the CDR3. The germline CDR1 and CDR2 sequences are MGHDK and SYGVNS. The CDR3 loop is CASSEGTDYGYTF. For the CDR3, the DNA is TGTGCCAGCAGTGAAGGGACAGATTATGGCTACACCTTC.

In its sample, this clone was seen once. The chain has TRBV4-1 and TRBJ2-1; D is possibly TRBD2 (5 bases). Trimming took off 5 bases at V and 6 bases at J, with 17 bases between the two ends. Germline V lookup: CDR1 MGHRA, CDR2 YSYEKL. CDR3 length equals 15 residues. In DNA form, the CDR3 reads TGCGCCAGCAGCTTAAGTTCAGAGGGTTCCAATGAGCAGTTCTTC. Translating gives CASSLSSEGSNEQFF.

This clone occurred a few times. The chain couples TRBV4-2 to TRBJ2-7, with 13 bases aligning to TRBD2. From germline, CDR1 is LGHNA and CDR2 YNFKEQ. The CDR3 has 18 residues. The junction had 18 bases not matched to a gene; V was cut back by 4 bases and J by 9 bases. For the CDR3, the DNA is TGTGCCAGCAGCCCCGGACTAGCGGGGGTTACCTCCTACGAGATGCAGTACTTC. Translating gives CASSPGLAGVTSYEMQYF.

The chain employs TRBV20-1 and TRBJ2-7; weak D call: TRBD2 (6 bases). This CDR3 is built from 12 residues. Trimming removed 3 bases from V and 3 bases from J, with 9 bases in between. CDR1 is DFQATT and CDR2 is SNEGSKA in the germline V gene (reference sequence). In DNA, the CDR3 is TGCAGTGCTAGTGGGGGACTCTACGAGCAGTACTTC. As protein: CSASGGLYEQYF.

This sequence joins TRBV19 and TRBJ2-7; no definite D call. The germline V gene has CDR1 LNHDA and CDR2 SQIVND (reference sequence). The CDR3 is made up of 11 amino acids. Between the trimmed V and J ends, which lost 2 bases and 7 bases, there was a span of 6 bases. CDR3 amino acids: CASSISGEQYF. Written as DNA, the CDR3 is TGTGCCAGTAGTATAAGTGGGGAGCAGTACTTC.

The chain couples TRBV15 to TRBJ1-1; 8 bases are a match to TRBD1. The CDR3 spans 13 residues. V lost 11 bases and J lost 1; bases outside the gene matches: 6. Germline loops: CDR1 LNHNV, CDR2 YYDKDF (reference sequence). CDR3: CAARQGPNTEAFF. CDR3 DNA: TGTGCCGCACGACAGGGGCCGAACACTGAAGCTTTCTTT.

This clone was recorded only once. The chain combines TRBV6-5 with TRBJ1-5, with a weak D call TRBD1 (6 bases). Trimming pared 11 bases from V and 7 bases from J, leaving 18 bases between. CDR1 and CDR2 (germline): MNHEY, SVGAGI. CDR3 size: 13 residues. CDR3 sequence (DNA): TGTGCCGCGGGAAGGGGGTCCGGCCAGCCCCAGCATTTT. It is translated as CAAGRGSGQPQHF.

The rearrangement joins TRBV6-5 to TRBJ1-5; D might be TRBD1 (6 bases). The CDR3 totals 11 residues. The V gene lost 6 bases and the J gene lost 8 bases, with 8 bases spanning the gap. From germline, CDR1 is MNHEY and CDR2 SVGAGI. The CDR3 nucleotides read TGTGCCAGCAGCCGACAGGAGCCCCAGCATTTT. This translates into CASSRQEPQHF.

The CDR3 sequence is CASSSLERGNTIYF. CDR3 sequence (DNA): TGTGCCAGCAGCTCGCTGGAACGGGGAAACACCATATATTTT. V usage is TRBV7-9 and J usage is TRBJ1-3; D gene uncertain. Trimming removed 4 bases from V and 4 bases from J, with 11 bases in between. The CDR3 covers 14 residues. CDR1 is SEHNR, CDR2 FQNEAQ, per germline (reference sequence). The entire variable domain, with the rest obtained from reference TRBV7-9 and TRBJ1-3, is as follows: DTGVSQNPRHKITKRGQNVTFRCDPISEHNRLYWYRQTLGQGPEFLTYFQNEAQLEKSRLLSDRFSAERPKGSFSTLEIQRTEQGDSAMYLCASSSLERGNTIYFGEGSWLTVV.

J is TRBJ1-1 and V is TRBV18; D is unresolved. This CDR3 has 16 residues. Trimming took off 3 bases at V and 1 base at J, with 15 bases between the two ends. CDR1 is KGHSH, CDR2 LQKENI, per germline. CDR3 in DNA: TGTGCCAGCTCACCGGTATTTCGGAATTCGAACACTGAAGCTTTCTTT. Its protein product is CASSPVFRNSNTEAFF.

The gene calls are TRBV28 and TRBJ2-7; D is undetermined. Germline V lookup: CDR1 MDHEN, CDR2 SYDVKM. V lost 3 bases and J lost 3, with 9 bases in between. The CDR3 has 13 amino acids. CDR3 sequence: CASSFEPGYEQYF. The CDR3 DNA reads TGTGCCAGCAGTTTCGAGCCGGGCTACGAGCAGTACTTC.

This chain uses TRBV11-1 with TRBJ1-5; D uncertain. V lost 2 bases and J 5 bases, leaving 10 bases between the germline ends. There are 14 residues in the CDR3. Germline V gene data show CDR1 as SGHAT and CDR2 as FQDESV (reference sequence). The CDR3 DNA is TGTGCCAGCAGCTTAAATGGTCGGGATCAGCCCCAGCATTTT. It yields the protein CASSLNGRDQPQHF.

J is TRBJ1-2 and V is TRBV5-1, with TRBD1 as a possible D gene (5 bases). The germline V gene has CDR1 SGHRS and CDR2 YFSETQ. Trimming shortened V by 3 bases and J by 8 bases, and 17 bases separated the two germline ends. CDR3 length equals 14 residues. CDR3 in amino acids: CASSSGDGAGGYTF. The CDR3 DNA sequence: TGCGCCAGCAGCTCAGGCGACGGGGCGGGCGGCTACACCTTC.

The genes are TRBV30 and TRBJ1-1; 7 nucleotides line up with TRBD1. This CDR3 is built from 14 residues. Trimming removed 4 bases from V and 1 base from J; junction bases left unmatched: 6. The germline V gene has CDR1 GTSNPN and CDR2 SVGIG (reference sequence). CDR3 region: CAWKQGPGNTEAFF. CDR3 DNA sequence: TGTGCCTGGAAACAGGGGCCTGGGAACACTGAAGCTTTCTTT.

This chain connects TRBV3-1 (or the pseudogene TRBV3-2) to TRBJ2-7; tentative D call: TRBD1 (6 bases). The V and J ends lost 4 bases and 6 bases respectively, with 22 bases between them. Germline CDR1 and CDR2: LGHDT and YNNKEL (reference sequence). This CDR3 is built from 16 residues. This CDR3 reads CASSPHADSGSGEQYF. The CDR3 bases are TGTGCCAGCAGCCCCCACGCGGACAGTGGTTCGGGCGAGCAGTACTTC.

This chain uses TRBV5-5 with TRBJ1-5; D is ambiguous. Trimming took off 6 bases at V and 4 bases at J, with 5 bases between the two ends. Germline CDR1 and CDR2: SGHKS and YYEKEE (reference sequence). CDR3 length: 11 amino acids. This CDR3 reads CASIKNQPQHF. The CDR3 nucleotides are TGTGCCAGCATAAAGAATCAGCCCCAGCATTTT.

V is TRBV11-2 and J is TRBJ1-4, with D possibly being TRBD1 (5 bases). The CDR3 consists of 15 residues. Looked up from germline, CDR1 is SGHAT and CDR2 is FQNNGV. V was pared by 3 bases and J by 0 bases, with 8 bases between. CDR3: CASSLQGSTNEKLFF. The CDR3 DNA follows: TGTGCCAGCAGCTTGCAGGGTTCAACTAATGAAAAACTGTTTTTT.

The chain employs TRBV28 and TRBJ1-1, with unresolved D. The CDR3 is 15 amino acids. The V end was cut by 4 bases, the J end by 1 base, with 13 bases between. Germline V lookup: CDR1 MDHEN, CDR2 SYDVKM. The CDR3 loop is CASSSAGVANTEAFF. The CDR3 DNA reads TGTGCCAGCAGTTCCGCCGGTGTGGCGAACACTGAAGCTTTCTTT.

The chain uses TRBV6-1 and TRBJ1-5, with D uncertain. CDR1 and CDR2 (germline): MNHNS, SASEGT. Trimming pared 2 bases from V and 9 bases from J, leaving 14 bases between. The CDR3 is 14 residues long. The CDR3 DNA is TGTGCCAGCAGTGAATATGGGCACTCGCGGCCCCAGCATTTT. This codes for CASSEYGHSRPQHF.

In this sample, this clone turned up once. The chain uses TRBV14 and TRBJ2-7, with D tentatively TRBD1 (6 bases). The CDR3 is made up of 17 amino acids. V was cut by 0 bases and J by 2 bases, with 17 bases left in between. Germline CDR1 and CDR2: SGHDN and FVKESK. CDR3 DNA sequence: TGTGCCAGCAGCCAAGAGTATCCGGGACAAGGAACCTACGAGCAGTACTTC. It yields the protein CASSQEYPGQGTYEQYF.